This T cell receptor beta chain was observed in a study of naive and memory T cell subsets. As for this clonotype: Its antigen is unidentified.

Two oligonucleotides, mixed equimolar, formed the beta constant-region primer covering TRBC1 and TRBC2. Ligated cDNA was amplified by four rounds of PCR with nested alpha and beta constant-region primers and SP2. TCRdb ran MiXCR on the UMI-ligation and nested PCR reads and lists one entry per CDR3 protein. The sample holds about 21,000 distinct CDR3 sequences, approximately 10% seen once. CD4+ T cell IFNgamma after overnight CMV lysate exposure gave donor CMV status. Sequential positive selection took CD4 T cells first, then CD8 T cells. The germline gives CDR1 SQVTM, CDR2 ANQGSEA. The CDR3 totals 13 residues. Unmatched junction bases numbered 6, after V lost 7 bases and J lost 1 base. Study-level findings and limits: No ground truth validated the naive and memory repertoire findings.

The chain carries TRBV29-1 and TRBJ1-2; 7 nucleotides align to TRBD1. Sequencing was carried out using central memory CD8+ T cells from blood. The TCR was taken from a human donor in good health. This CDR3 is CSGGQANNYGYTF. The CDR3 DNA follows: TGCAGCGGTGGACAGGCGAATAACTATGGCTACACCTTC.